This T cell receptor beta chain originates from a study of blood T cells in healthy people across ages. CDR3 size: 14 residues. CDR1 is SGHRS and CDR2 is YFSETQ in the germline V gene. Trimming cost V 4 bases and J 4 bases; bases outside gene matches: 6. The second PCR ran about 6 to 11 cycles with a sample-barcoded 5' primer and J-beta primers. TCRdb used MiXCR to reprocess the 5' RACE reads, holding one entry per CDR3 protein. This sample yields 850,000 to 1,000,000 distinct CDR3 sequences, of which about 48% are seen a single time; around an eighth belongs to the top ten. V gene TRBV5-1 combines with J gene TRBJ1-2; 8 bases are a match to TRBD1. Source material: blood. The receptor was derived from a man aged 25 to 45 in good health. The CDR3 here is CASSGATGAYGYTF. CDR3 in DNA: TGCGCCAGCAGCGGCGCGACAGGGGCCTATGGCTACACCTTC.